These T cell receptor beta chains were read from a single sample in a study of cytomegalovirus exposure and HLA in healthy donors. Assay used: immunoSEQ multiplex PCR; TCRdb lists only in-frame clones, some missing. The table has fewer than 130,000 clones, 80% to 85% seen once; the top ten hold under 3%. The specimen sequenced was PBMCs. The receptors were gathered from a woman in her fifties or sixties in good health and CMV-seropositive. Each CDR3 is given with its conserved first and last residue. Fields, in order: J gene, V gene, D gene, clone size, CDR3 DNA, CDR3 protein. D genes are given only for firm matches. Part of the rows lack a size; the others show once, few, many or a class for expanded clones.

j_call: TRBJ2-2
v_call: TRBV19
d_call: TRBD2
clone_size: -
cdr3_nt: TGTGCCAGTACCGGGACTAGCGGGAGGACCGGGGAGCTGTTTTTT
cdr3_aa: CASTGTSGRTGELFF

j_call: TRBJ2-1
v_call: TRBV27
d_call: TRBD2
clone_size: -
cdr3_nt: TGTGCCAGCAGTTTACTGGCGGGAGTTAAGTCCAATGAGCAGTTCTTC
cdr3_aa: CASSLLAGVKSNEQFF

j_call: TRBJ2-1
v_call: TRBV28
d_call: -
clone_size: -
cdr3_nt: TGTGCCGCCGGTACAGGGTCCTACAATGAGCAGTTCTTC
cdr3_aa: CAAGTGSYNEQFF

j_call: TRBJ2-7
v_call: TRBV6-1
d_call: TRBD1
clone_size: few
cdr3_nt: TGTGCCAGCATCGGAAACAGGGGCCACTACGAGCAGTACTTC
cdr3_aa: CASIGNRGHYEQYF

j_call: TRBJ2-1
v_call: TRBV6-1
d_call: -
clone_size: -
cdr3_nt: TGTGCCAGCAGCACCGGGACAAGCTCCTACAATGAGCAGTTCTTC
cdr3_aa: CASSTGTSSYNEQFF

j_call: TRBJ2-3
v_call: TRBV9
d_call: TRBD2
clone_size: -
cdr3_nt: TGTGCCAGCAGCGTAGGAGGGGAGGGACGGGATACGCAGTATTTT
cdr3_aa: CASSVGGEGRDTQYF

j_call: TRBJ1-1
v_call: TRBV9
d_call: -
clone_size: -
cdr3_nt: TGTGCCAGCAGCGTTGGGCCCGGCACTGAAGCTTTCTTT
cdr3_aa: CASSVGPGTEAFF

j_call: TRBJ2-7
v_call: TRBV10-3
d_call: TRBD2
clone_size: -
cdr3_nt: TGTGCCATCGGGGGACTAGCGGGGGTTCCCGGGGGTGAGCAGTACTTC
cdr3_aa: CAIGGLAGVPGGEQYF

j_call: TRBJ2-6
v_call: TRBV1
d_call: -
clone_size: -
cdr3_nt: TGCACCAGCAGCCCACAGTTCAGCTCTGGGGCCAACGTCCTGACTTTC
cdr3_aa: CTSSPQFSSGANVLTF

j_call: TRBJ2-2
v_call: TRBV28
d_call: -
clone_size: -
cdr3_nt: TGTGCCAGCAGTTTAATACTAGACAACCCCGGGGAGCTGTTTTTT
cdr3_aa: CASSLILDNPGELFF

j_call: TRBJ2-3
v_call: TRBV6-6
d_call: -
clone_size: -
cdr3_nt: TGTGCCAGCAGTTTCAACAGGGCCACAGATACGCAGTATTTT
cdr3_aa: CASSFNRATDTQYF

j_call: TRBJ1-3
v_call: TRBV18
d_call: -
clone_size: -
cdr3_nt: TGTGCCAGCTCACCAGCCGCTAGCTCTGGAAACACCATATATTTT
cdr3_aa: CASSPAASSGNTIYF

j_call: TRBJ2-5
v_call: TRBV7-9
d_call: TRBD2
clone_size: once
cdr3_nt: TGTGCCAGCAGGTATCTAGCGGGCATCGGTCAAGAGACCCAGTACTTC
cdr3_aa: CASRYLAGIGQETQYF

j_call: TRBJ2-1
v_call: TRBV10-1
d_call: TRBD2
clone_size: -
cdr3_nt: TGCGCCAGCAGTGGACTAGCGGGAGGTTGGGATGAGCAGTTCTTC
cdr3_aa: CASSGLAGGWDEQFF

j_call: TRBJ1-1
v_call: TRBV4-1
d_call: TRBD1
clone_size: few
cdr3_nt: TGCGCCAGCAGCCAACAACAGGGGAAGAACACTGAAGCTTTCTTT
cdr3_aa: CASSQQQGKNTEAFF

j_call: TRBJ1-1
v_call: TRBV6-6
d_call: TRBD1
clone_size: -
cdr3_nt: TGTGCCAGCAGTTATATGACAGGGGCCGCGGAAGCTTTCTTT
cdr3_aa: CASSYMTGAAEAFF

j_call: TRBJ2-2
v_call: TRBV14
d_call: TRBD2
clone_size: -
cdr3_nt: TGTGCCAGCAGCCCGAGACTAGCGTCCGGGGAGCTGTTTTTT
cdr3_aa: CASSPRLASGELFF

j_call: TRBJ2-1
v_call: TRBV28
d_call: TRBD2
clone_size: -
cdr3_nt: TGTGCCAGCAGTTTAGGCGGGAGATCCTACAATGAGCAGTTCTTC
cdr3_aa: CASSLGGRSYNEQFF

j_call: TRBJ2-1
v_call: TRBV5-1
d_call: TRBD2
clone_size: -
cdr3_nt: TGCGCCAGCACTTTAAGGTCGCTAGCGGGTCCTCGCTCCTACAATGAGCAGTTCTTC
cdr3_aa: CASTLRSLAGPRSYNEQFF

j_call: TRBJ2-6
v_call: TRBV27
d_call: -
clone_size: -
cdr3_nt: TGTGCCAGCAGTTCCAGGAGTTTAGCGCTAAACCCGAAGTGGGGGGCCAACGTCCTGACTTTC
cdr3_aa: CASSSRSLALNPKWGANVLTF

j_call: TRBJ2-5
v_call: TRBV7-3
d_call: TRBD1
clone_size: -
cdr3_nt: TGTGCCAGCAGCCCCCCGGGACAGGGGAGTTTTGGGGAGACCCAGTACTTC
cdr3_aa: CASSPPGQGSFGETQYF

j_call: TRBJ1-4
v_call: TRBV28
d_call: TRBD1
clone_size: few
cdr3_nt: TGTGCCAGCAGGCGTGGGACAGAAAGCGAAAATGAAAAACTGTTTTTT
cdr3_aa: CASRRGTESENEKLFF

j_call: TRBJ1-4
v_call: TRBV30
d_call: -
clone_size: -
cdr3_nt: TGTGCCTGGAGGCAGGGCCAGGCAACTAATGAAAAACTGTTTTTT
cdr3_aa: CAWRQGQATNEKLFF

j_call: TRBJ1-1
v_call: TRBV11-3
d_call: -
clone_size: -
cdr3_nt: TGTGCCAGCAGCTTAGATCGGGGTGAAGCTTTCTTT
cdr3_aa: CASSLDRGEAFF

j_call: TRBJ1-4
v_call: TRBV7-9
d_call: -
clone_size: -
cdr3_nt: TGTGCCAGCAGCTTAGCGCGCGGGGTTTCAAATGAAAAACTGTTTTTT
cdr3_aa: CASSLARGVSNEKLFF

j_call: TRBJ2-3
v_call: TRBV2
d_call: TRBD2
clone_size: -
cdr3_nt: TGTGCCAGCGACGGACTAGCGGATTTGCTAATTCAAACAGGTACGCAGTATTTT
cdr3_aa: CASDGLADLLIQTGTQYF

j_call: TRBJ1-5
v_call: TRBV28
d_call: -
clone_size: -
cdr3_nt: TGTGCCAGCAGCCCCGCCGGGGGGTCCAATCAGCCCCAGCATTTT
cdr3_aa: CASSPAGGSNQPQHF

j_call: TRBJ1-3
v_call: TRBV6-5
d_call: TRBD1
clone_size: -
cdr3_nt: TGTGCCAGCACCCCAGGGGGATCTGGAAACACCATATATTTT
cdr3_aa: CASTPGGSGNTIYF

j_call: TRBJ2-3
v_call: TRBV11-2
d_call: TRBD2
clone_size: -
cdr3_nt: TGTGCCAGCAGCCCGAGGACTAGCGGGGCAGATACGCAGTATTTT
cdr3_aa: CASSPRTSGADTQYF

j_call: TRBJ2-1
v_call: TRBV6-4
d_call: TRBD2
clone_size: once
cdr3_nt: TGTGCCAGCAGTCCCCAGGCGGCGGGAGGGTACAATGAGCAGTTCTTC
cdr3_aa: CASSPQAAGGYNEQFF

j_call: TRBJ1-4
v_call: TRBV18
d_call: -
clone_size: few
cdr3_nt: TGTGCCAGCTCGGCGGAGCTCTCAACTAATGAAAAACTGTTTTTT
cdr3_aa: CASSAELSTNEKLFF

j_call: TRBJ2-5
v_call: TRBV28
d_call: TRBD2
clone_size: once
cdr3_nt: TGTGCCAGCAGTTTTATGATCGGGACTAGCGGGAGACGGGAGACCCAGTACTTC
cdr3_aa: CASSFMIGTSGRRETQYF

j_call: TRBJ2-1
v_call: TRBV29-1
d_call: -
clone_size: -
cdr3_nt: TGCAGCGTTGAATTTACTGTCAATGAGCAGTTCTTC
cdr3_aa: CSVEFTVNEQFF

j_call: TRBJ2-5
v_call: TRBV2
d_call: TRBD2
clone_size: -
cdr3_nt: TGTGCCAGCAGAGACCGACCCGGGACTAGCGGAAGGCAGTACTTC
cdr3_aa: CASRDRPGTSGRQYF

j_call: TRBJ2-1
v_call: TRBV2
d_call: TRBD2
clone_size: -
cdr3_nt: TGTGCCAGCAGCGGGACTAGCGACTCCTACAATGAGCAGTTCTTC
cdr3_aa: CASSGTSDSYNEQFF

j_call: TRBJ1-6
v_call: TRBV28
d_call: -
clone_size: few
cdr3_nt: TGTGCCAGCAGTTTATGGGGACACGATAATTCACCCCTCCACTTT
cdr3_aa: CASSLWGHDNSPLHF

j_call: TRBJ2-7
v_call: TRBV6-5
d_call: TRBD2
clone_size: -
cdr3_nt: TGTGCCAGCAGTTACGGGCTAGCGGGGCTCTCCTACGAGCAGTACTTC
cdr3_aa: CASSYGLAGLSYEQYF

j_call: TRBJ1-5
v_call: TRBV19
d_call: -
clone_size: -
cdr3_nt: TGTGCCAGTAGAGACAGTTTCAATCAGCCCCAGCATTTT
cdr3_aa: CASRDSFNQPQHF

j_call: TRBJ1-1
v_call: TRBV5-1
d_call: -
clone_size: few
cdr3_nt: TGCGCCAGCAGCTTGGGACAACTTCGGTACACTGAAGCTTTCTTT
cdr3_aa: CASSLGQLRYTEAFF

j_call: TRBJ1-2
v_call: TRBV25-1
d_call: -
clone_size: -
cdr3_nt: TGTGCCAGCAGTGCCCCAGGGTACTACACCTTC
cdr3_aa: CASSAPGYYTF

j_call: TRBJ1-1
v_call: TRBV6-6
d_call: -
clone_size: -
cdr3_nt: TGTGCCAGCAGTTACGGACAGTTGAACACTGAAGCTTTCTTT
cdr3_aa: CASSYGQLNTEAFF

j_call: TRBJ2-5
v_call: TRBV7-3
d_call: TRBD2
clone_size: -
cdr3_nt: TGTGCCAGCAGCTTAACGTTCGCGGGAGGGATGGAGACCCAGTACTTC
cdr3_aa: CASSLTFAGGMETQYF

j_call: TRBJ2-3
v_call: TRBV18
d_call: -
clone_size: -
cdr3_nt: TGTGCCAGCTCACCCAAAGATACGCAGTATTTT
cdr3_aa: CASSPKDTQYF

j_call: TRBJ1-2
v_call: TRBV5-1
d_call: TRBD1
clone_size: few
cdr3_nt: TGCGCCAGCAGCTTACTACAGGGGGCGGAAGGCTACACCTTC
cdr3_aa: CASSLLQGAEGYTF

j_call: TRBJ1-5
v_call: TRBV28
d_call: -
clone_size: -
cdr3_nt: TGTGCCAGCAGTTTACTTGGGGGCGGCAATCAGCCCCAGCATTTT
cdr3_aa: CASSLLGGGNQPQHF

j_call: TRBJ2-7
v_call: TRBV6-6
d_call: -
clone_size: -
cdr3_nt: TGTGCCAGCACCGCAGGCACCTCCGAGCAGTACTTC
cdr3_aa: CASTAGTSEQYF

j_call: TRBJ2-7
v_call: TRBV7-7
d_call: TRBD1
clone_size: once
cdr3_nt: TGTGCTAGCAGCCGGACAGGAGGAAAGCAGTACTTC
cdr3_aa: CASSRTGGKQYF

j_call: TRBJ2-7
v_call: TRBV18
d_call: TRBD1
clone_size: few
cdr3_nt: TGTGCCAGCTCACCAGAGGACAGGGCTGTCTACGAGCAGTACTTC
cdr3_aa: CASSPEDRAVYEQYF

j_call: TRBJ1-1
v_call: TRBV18
d_call: -
clone_size: -
cdr3_nt: TGTGCCAGCTCACCCCCCTCCCACACTGAAGCTTTCTTT
cdr3_aa: CASSPPSHTEAFF